The clone carrying this T cell receptor beta chain has a handful of counts. Antigen: not known. Amplification yielded TCR beta CDR3 regions, with RNA transcripts as the source. In the first-round RT-PCR of the TCR CDR3, the HTBI primer set was used. One entry per CDR3 protein, called by TCRdb with MiXCR from the multiplex PCR reads. Of about 660,000 distinct CDR3 sequences listed, nearly 45% are singletons. This specimen comes from a study of T cells in Graves' hyperthyroidism and ophthalmopathy. Study-wide results and caveats: Blood held most thyroid clonotypes expanded above 0.001 frequency. Prediction of ophthalmopathy progression came a median 6.5 months pre-onset.

The length of the CDR3 is 12 residues. V lost 7 bases, J lost 2 bases, and 9 bases lay in between. Germline lookup yields CDR1 SQVTM and CDR2 ANQGSEA. Uncontrolled infection, other autoimmune disease, pregnancy and lactation each barred patients from inclusion. This clonotype was obtained from an adult man with Graves' disease, either hyperthyroidism or ophthalmopathy (not recorded which). This chain joins TRBV29-1 and TRBJ1-3; no definite D call. The source material was peripheral blood or thyroid tissue (not recorded which). The CDR3 DNA follows: TGCAGCGATGGGAAGGCTGGAAACACCATATATTTT. Translation: CSDGKAGNTIYF.